The T cell receptor (beta chain) under discussion was sequenced for a study of blood T cell repertoires in COVID-19. The assay was immunoSEQ multiplex PCR, and TCRdb's table has in-frame clones only and misses some. Counted here are roughly 150,000 clones, around 92% occurring once; the ten biggest clones make up approximately 3%. Germline CDR1 and CDR2: SGHRS and YFSETQ. The CDR3 runs to 15 residues. Trimming cost V 0 bases and J 5 bases, with 12 bases left between them. This sequence joins TRBV5-1 and TRBJ2-1; D possibly corresponds to TRBD2 (7 bases). This TCR was recovered from a man in his sixties with acute or convalescent COVID-19. Input material: peripheral blood. CDR3 coding DNA: TGCGCCAGCAGCTTGGGGCGGGGGCCGCACAATGAGCAGTTCTTC. Translating gives CASSLGRGPHNEQFF.